The 8 T cell receptor beta chains presented below share a single source sample, sequenced in a study of CD8 T cells in ankylosing spondylitis. TCRdb ran MiXCR on the 5' RACE reads and lists one entry per CDR3 protein. The data contain roughly 150,000 distinct CDR3 sequences, 25% to 35% of them singletons. Sequencing was done on a sample of synovial fluid, either unsorted or a sorted T cell fraction (not recorded which). Every receptor here comes from a male donor with ankylosing spondylitis.

This clonotype was seen more than once but under ten times. The V gene is TRBV7-2, the J gene TRBJ1-2; 7 positions agree with TRBD1. V lost 1 base to trimming and J lost 4 bases; unmatched junction nucleotides: 6. Germline V CDR1 and CDR2: SGHTA, FQGNSA. The CDR3 totals 15 residues. CDR3 protein: CASSLDSTGVYGYTF. In DNA, the CDR3 is TGTGCCAGCAGCTTAGACAGTACAGGGGTCTATGGCTACACCTTC.

This clonotype was seen more than once but under ten times. This sequence joins TRBV12-3 or TRBV12-4 and TRBJ2-1; TRBD2 matches 9 bases. This CDR3 region has 15 residues. Trimming took 1 base from V and 5 from J; bases not matched to a gene: 3. The CDR3 DNA sequence: TGTGCCAGCAGTTTAGGCGGGGGGGGTAACAATGAGCAGTTCTTC. This gives the protein CASSLGGGGNNEQFF.

V and J are TRBV25-1 and TRBJ1-4; a possible D gene is TRBD1 (5 bases). V was shortened by 1 base and J by 7 bases, with 16 bases between the two germline ends. Germline V gives CDR1 MGHDK, CDR2 SYGVNS. CDR3 length: 16 residues. This CDR3 reads CASSESQGRGVEKLFF. The CDR3 bases are TGTGCCAGCAGTGAATCCCAAGGGAGGGGAGTTGAAAAACTGTTTTTT.

The chain combines TRBV20-1 with TRBJ2-3; no firm D call. Trimming took off 0 bases at V and 2 bases at J, with 9 bases between the two ends. This CDR3 has 14 residues. The V gene's germline CDR1 is DFQATT and CDR2 SNEGSKA (reference sequence). The CDR3 sequence is CSARELGTTDTQYF. The CDR3 DNA reads TGCAGTGCTAGAGAGCTGGGAACCACAGATACGCAGTATTTT.

By share, this clonotype counts as medium-sized. The chain is built from TRBV12-3 or TRBV12-4 and TRBJ1-5; D is possibly TRBD1 (5 bases). CDR3 length: 17 amino acids. The V end lost 3 bases, the J end lost 3 bases, and 18 bases lay between the germline ends. The CDR3 loop is CASSLGFGGGNNQPQHF. The CDR3 DNA is TGTGCCAGCAGTTTGGGGTTTGGGGGAGGGAACAATCAGCCCCAGCATTTT.

This clonotype was recorded many times. This rearrangement joins TRBV12-3 or TRBV12-4 to TRBJ2-3; a weak D match, TRBD2 (5 bases). The CDR3 sequence is 15 residues long. Trimming stripped 3 bases from V and 5 bases from J, with 15 bases between. CDR3 protein: CASSFESPSGDTQYF. In DNA, the CDR3 is TGTGCCAGCAGTTTTGAGTCCCCCAGCGGAGATACGCAGTATTTT.

This chain joins TRBV7-7 and TRBJ2-2; TRBD1 matches 8 bases. The CDR3 runs to 17 residues. CDR1 and CDR2 (germline): SSHAT, FNYEAQ (reference sequence). Trimming removed 2 bases from V and 5 bases from J; junction bases left unmatched: 10. The chain's CDR3 is CASSLSVQGAITGELFF. CDR3 nucleotides: TGTGCCAGCAGCTTATCGGTTCAGGGGGCGATAACCGGGGAGCTGTTTTTT.

The chain recombines TRBV20-1 with TRBJ2-1; 7 bases fit TRBD1. CDR1 is DFQATT, CDR2 SNEGSKA, per germline (reference sequence). This CDR3 contains 14 residues. The V and J ends lost 8 bases and 6 bases, in that order; junction bases with no gene match: 13. The CDR3 DNA reads as TGCAGTTACACACAGGGGCCGCAACGCAATGAGCAGTTCTTC. This sequence encodes CSYTQGPQRNEQFF.